This TCR beta chain was profiled in a study of OX40 agonist ivuxolimab in advanced cancers. Regarding the complete study: Ivuxolimab was an agonistic, fully human IgG2 monoclonal antibody directed against OX40 (CD134), a costimulatory receptor. Intravenous ivuxolimab was administered to patients every 2 weeks at six dose levels: 0.01, 0.1, 0.3, 1.5, 3 and 10 mg/kg. Among the approximately 50 dose-escalation patients, 19 had hepatocellular carcinoma, roughly 15 melanoma, 9 renal cell carcinoma and 9 head and neck cancer. A male proportion of roughly 80% and a mean age of roughly 58 years, ranging from about 23 to 90, were recorded for the dose-escalation cohort. Patients were allowed to have had prior anti-PD-1, anti-PD-L1 or anti-CTLA-4 therapy, and around 40% of the dose-escalation patients had previously received checkpoint inhibitors. Three dose-escalation patients achieved partial responses, one with hepatocellular carcinoma and two with cutaneous melanoma. Peripheral TCRbeta sequencing aimed to test whether ivuxolimab altered TCR sequence diversity and caused clonal T-cell expansion. The monotherapy dose-escalation portion (N of about 57 patients) of the phase I ivuxolimab trial is reported in the paper.

Patients with a history of autoimmune disease or receiving systemic immunosuppression were excluded from the trial. In every dose cohort, peripheral blood was drawn for TCR sequencing at baseline, cycle 4 day 1, and cycle 7 day 1. Samples were obtained from an open-label, multicenter, first-in-human phase I dose-escalation trial of ivuxolimab. Adults with locally advanced or metastatic melanoma, renal cell carcinoma, hepatocellular carcinoma or head and neck squamous cell carcinoma were enrolled in the trial. Before TCR sequencing, CD4+ and CD8+ T cells were separately sorted from peripheral blood. The full study reports these points: Partial responders in the 0.1-3.0 mg/kg groups had among the lowest normalized peripheral clonal expansion, especially among CD8+ T cells. Low levels of normalized T-cell clonal expansion were also seen in some patients who did not respond. After ivuxolimab, more expanded clones were found on average in CD8+ T cells than in CD4+ T cells. Antigen specificity was not determined for the clonally expanded peripheral T cells. At doses of 0.1 to 3.0 mg/kg, clonal expansion of both CD4+ and CD8+ T cells in blood was seen between baseline and week 6.

Details on this clone: The clone's antigen remains unknown. Base qualities are not recorded, but no much larger clone differs from it by a single base.

Genomic DNA was extracted from sorted cells for sequencing of the TCRbeta CDR3 region. TCRbeta CDR3 regions were sequenced using the immunoSEQ Assay. TCRdb limited this immuneACCESS table to in-frame rearrangements with V and J called. A share of clones is missing; checked studies link under half to unresolved V genes, and the rest is unexplained. In all, the sample holds fewer than 50,000 clones, and roughly 82% of those were seen once. Clones ranked in the top ten supply 6.5% to 8% of the sample. V is reduced by 4 bases and J by 6 bases, leaving a spacing of 24 bases between them. CDR1 SGHVS and CDR2 FQNEAQ are derived from the germline V gene. The CDR3 sequence holds 18 residues, the cysteine and phenylalanine included. Only the CDR3 portion is preserved as DNA: 54 bases, with reading frame beginning at the first base.

The clonotype was recovered from an adult with an advanced solid tumor such as melanoma, head and neck, liver or kidney cancer. The chain links TRBV7-8 with TRBJ2-2; TRBD2 is possibly the D segment (6 matching bases). The sequencing here drew on CD4+ or CD8+ T cells sorted from blood, taken in a trial of the OX40 agonist ivuxolimab. The CDR3 is CASSSRDFREVVSGELFF. DNA sequence: TGTGCCAGCAGCTCTAGGGACTTTAGAGAGGTGGTCTCCGGGGAGCTGTTTTTT.